Below, one T cell receptor (beta chain) is given with its context. What it binds is unknown. The source of the sample is a study of T-cell memory formation after mild COVID-19. Study details: Most TCR clusters belonged to a single donor. Study-level points and caveats: The study found balanced CD4/CD8 in clones contracting day 15 to 85 and a CD4+ lean in later expanders. Pre-infection memory held some responding clones, suggesting pre-existing cross-reactive T cells responded.

TCRdb recomputed calls from the 5' RACE reads with MiXCR, one row per CDR3 protein. The data show about half a million distinct CDR3 sequences, roughly 18% seen once. The source of this sequence is an adult woman who had mild COVID-19 (a few samples of this study predate the infection). Cell type and time point are not known. The sample comprised PBMCs or a T cell subset sorted from them (not recorded which).

The CDR3 bases are TGCGCCAGCAGCTCTCGAGGGACAACGAACACTGAAGCTTTCTTT. Its translation is CASSSRGTTNTEAFF. The chain couples TRBV5-1 to TRBJ1-1, with D possibly matching TRBD1 (6 bases). Germline lookup yields CDR1 SGHRS and CDR2 YFSETQ. CDR3 length: 15 amino acids. V dropped 3 bases and J dropped 1 base, with 13 bases sitting between them.